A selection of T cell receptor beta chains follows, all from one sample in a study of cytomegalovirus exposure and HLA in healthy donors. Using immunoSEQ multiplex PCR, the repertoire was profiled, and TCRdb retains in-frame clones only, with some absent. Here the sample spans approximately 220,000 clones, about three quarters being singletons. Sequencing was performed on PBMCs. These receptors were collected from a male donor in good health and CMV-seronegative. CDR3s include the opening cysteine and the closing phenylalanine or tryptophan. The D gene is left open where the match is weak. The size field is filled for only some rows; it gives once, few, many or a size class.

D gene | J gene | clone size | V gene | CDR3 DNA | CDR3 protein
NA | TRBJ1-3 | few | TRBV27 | TGTGCCAGCAGTTTATCCCTTCCAATAGCCTCTGGAAACACCATATATTTT | CASSLSLPIASGNTIYF
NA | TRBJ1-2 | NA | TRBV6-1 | TGTGCCAGCAGTGAAATACAGGGTGGATGGGGCTACACCTTC | CASSEIQGGWGYTF
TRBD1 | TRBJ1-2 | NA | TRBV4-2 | TGTGCCAGCAGCCAAGGGGACAGGGGATATGGCTACACCTTC | CASSQGDRGYGYTF
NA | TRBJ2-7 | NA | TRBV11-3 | TGTGCCAGCAGCTCCAGTATCGAGCAGTACTTC | CASSSSIEQYF
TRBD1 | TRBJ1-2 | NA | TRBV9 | TGTGCCAGCGCCGACAGGGTAGATGGCTACACCTTC | CASADRVDGYTF
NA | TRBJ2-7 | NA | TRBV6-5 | TGTGCCAGCAGTTACGGCGGACAGTCCTACGAGCAGTACTTC | CASSYGGQSYEQYF
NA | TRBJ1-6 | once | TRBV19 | TGTGCCAGTAGGACATATAATTCACCCCTCCACTTT | CASRTYNSPLHF
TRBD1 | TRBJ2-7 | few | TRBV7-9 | TGTGCCAGCAGTCACCCGGGACAGCGCTCCTACGAGCAGTACTTC | CASSHPGQRSYEQYF
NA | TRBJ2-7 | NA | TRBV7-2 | TGTGCCAGCAGCTCTGGCAGGACACTTCCCTACGAGCAGTACTTC | CASSSGRTLPYEQYF
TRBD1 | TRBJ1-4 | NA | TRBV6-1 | TGTGCCAGCAGTAAAGCCACCGGGACAGGAGGGGAAAAACTGTTTTTT | CASSKATGTGGEKLFF
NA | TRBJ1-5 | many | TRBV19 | TGTGCCAGTAGCCACGGGGCAGGGGATATAGGCAATCAGCCCCAGCATTTT | CASSHGAGDIGNQPQHF
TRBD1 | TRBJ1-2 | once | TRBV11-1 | TGTGCCAGCAGCTCATCGACAGGGCTACTTGGCTACACCTTC | CASSSSTGLLGYTF
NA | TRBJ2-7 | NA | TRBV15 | TGTGCCACCAGCAGAGATGGACAAGCCTACGAGCAGTACTTC | CATSRDGQAYEQYF
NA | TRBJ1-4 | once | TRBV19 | TGTGCCAGTAGTGGTGCGGGCTATAATGAAAAACTGTTTTTT | CASSGAGYNEKLFF
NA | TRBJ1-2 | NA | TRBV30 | TGTGCCTGGAGTGTTAGGTGTCAGGCCTATGGCTACACCTTC | CAWSVRCQAYGYTF
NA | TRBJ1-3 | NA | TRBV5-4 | TGTGCCAGCAGCTTGGGGGGAGCAGGATCTGGAAACACCATATATTTT | CASSLGGAGSGNTIYF
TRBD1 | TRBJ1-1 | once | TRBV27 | TGTGCCAGCCGTCCTGGGACAGGGGTCTTCACTGAGGCTTTCTTT | CASRPGTGVFTEAFF
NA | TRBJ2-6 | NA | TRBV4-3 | TGCGCCAGCAGCCAAGGATCAGGCTCTGGGGCCAACGTCCTGACTTTC | CASSQGSGSGANVLTF
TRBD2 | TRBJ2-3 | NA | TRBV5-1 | TGCGCCAGCAGCCCCACTAGCGGGAGAAGCACAGATACGCAGTATTTT | CASSPTSGRSTDTQYF
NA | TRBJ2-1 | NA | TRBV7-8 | TGTGCCAGCAGCTTAGACGTTCGGGGGGCACACAATGAGCAGTTCTTC | CASSLDVRGAHNEQFF
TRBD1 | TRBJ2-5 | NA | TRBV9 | TGTGCCAGCAGCGCGGGACAGGGGGCGGGAGAGACCCAGTACTTC | CASSAGQGAGETQYF
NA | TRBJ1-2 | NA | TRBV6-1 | TGTGCCAGCAGTGAGGCGGCGATTGGCTACACCTTC | CASSEAAIGYTF
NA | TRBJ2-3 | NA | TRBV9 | TGTGCCAGCAGCGTAGTAGGCTCCCGGGGGGATACGCAGTATTTT | CASSVVGSRGDTQYF
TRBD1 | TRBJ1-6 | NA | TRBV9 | TGTGCCAGCAGCGTGGGACAGTATAATTCACCCCTCCACTTT | CASSVGQYNSPLHF
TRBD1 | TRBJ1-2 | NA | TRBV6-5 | TGTGCCAGCAGGGTCGCAGGGGGCTATGGCTACACCTTC | CASRVAGGYGYTF
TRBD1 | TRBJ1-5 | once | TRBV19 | TGTGCCAGTAGTATAGATAGGGACAGGGGGCAAGGGCAGCCCCAGCATTTT | CASSIDRDRGQGQPQHF
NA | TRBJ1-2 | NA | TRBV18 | TGTGCCAGCTCACTTAAAGACAGGATAAATTCTAACTATGGCTACACCTTC | CASSLKDRINSNYGYTF
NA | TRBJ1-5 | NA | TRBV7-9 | TGTGCCAGCAGCTTAGGGGGGGGCAATCAGCCCCAGCATTTT | CASSLGGGNQPQHF
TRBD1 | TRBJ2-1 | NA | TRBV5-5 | TGTGCCAGCAGCTCGACAGGGGGCCCCTACAATGAGCAGTTCTTC | CASSSTGGPYNEQFF
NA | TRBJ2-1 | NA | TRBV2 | TGTGCCAGCAGTGAATCGGGAAATGAGCAGTTCTTC | CASSESGNEQFF
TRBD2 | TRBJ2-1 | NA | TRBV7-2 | TGTGCCAGCAGCTTAGTAGCGACTAGCGGGAGTTATGAGCAGTTCTTC | CASSLVATSGSYEQFF
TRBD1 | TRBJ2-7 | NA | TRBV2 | TGTGCCAGCAGTCCGGACAGGGGGCTTTACGAGCAGTACTTC | CASSPDRGLYEQYF
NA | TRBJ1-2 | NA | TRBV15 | TGTGCCACCAGCCCGGGAAGAGGGCCTTATGGCTACACCTTC | CATSPGRGPYGYTF
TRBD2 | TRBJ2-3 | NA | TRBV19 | TGTGCCAGTAGTATAACTAGCGGAGTGGGGTCCACAGATACGCAGTATTTT | CASSITSGVGSTDTQYF
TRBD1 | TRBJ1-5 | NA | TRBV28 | TGTGCCAGCAGTTTACGGCGACAGGGACGCAATCAGCCCCAGCATTTT | CASSLRRQGRNQPQHF
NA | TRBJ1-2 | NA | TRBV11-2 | TGTGCCAGCAGCTTAGCCGCAGGGACTAACTATGGCTACACCTTC | CASSLAAGTNYGYTF
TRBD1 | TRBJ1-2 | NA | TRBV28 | TGTGCCAGCAGTTTATTCGCCCCGGGACAGACACATGGCTACACCTTC | CASSLFAPGQTHGYTF
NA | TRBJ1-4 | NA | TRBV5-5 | TGTGCCAGCAGCTTGGCCGCGGGTGCTAATGAAAAACTGTTTTTT | CASSLAAGANEKLFF
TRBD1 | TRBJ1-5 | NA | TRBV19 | TGTGCCAGTAGTATGGCCTGGACAGGGGGGCGCAATCAGCCCCAGCATTTT | CASSMAWTGGRNQPQHF
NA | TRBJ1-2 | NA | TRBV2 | TGTGCCAGCACCGCGAGAGGTCTCTCCCCCACAGGCGGCTACACCTTC | CASTARGLSPTGGYTF
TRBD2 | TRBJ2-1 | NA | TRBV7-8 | TGTGCCAGCAGATTAAAGGTTCGGGGGGGCTCCTACAATGAGCAGTTCTTC | CASRLKVRGGSYNEQFF
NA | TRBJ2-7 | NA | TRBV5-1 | TGCGCCAGCAGCTCCAACTACGAGCAGTACTTC | CASSSNYEQYF
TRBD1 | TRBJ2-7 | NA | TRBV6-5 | TGTGCCACAGAATGGACAGGAGCCTACGAGCAGTACTTC | CATEWTGAYEQYF
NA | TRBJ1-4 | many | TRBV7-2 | TGTGCCAGCAGCTTAGAGCCTAATGAAAAACTGTTTTTT | CASSLEPNEKLFF
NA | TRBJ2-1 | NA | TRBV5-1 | TGCGCCAGCACCCAAGGACAGACCAACAATGAGCAGTTCTTC | CASTQGQTNNEQFF
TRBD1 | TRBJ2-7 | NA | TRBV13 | TGTGCCAGCAGCCTCCCCGGGACAGAAGCCGAGCAGTACTTC | CASSLPGTEAEQYF
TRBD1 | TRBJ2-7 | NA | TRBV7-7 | TGTGCTAGCTTTTGGACAGGGGGCGATCAAGGGGGCGTGTACGAGCAGTACTTC | CASFWTGGDQGGVYEQYF
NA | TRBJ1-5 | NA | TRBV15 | TGTGCCACCAGCACTGGAACGGGGAGTCAGCCCCAGCATTTT | CATSTGTGSQPQHF
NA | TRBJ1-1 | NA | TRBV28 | TGTGCCAGCCGGAGCACCAACACTGAAGCTTTCTTT | CASRSTNTEAFF